Each of the 26 T cell receptor beta chains below was sequenced from the same sample in a study of T cell repertoires in cytomegalovirus infection. MiXCR, run by TCRdb on the reads, gives a single entry per CDR3 protein. Here the sample spans 450,000 to 650,000 distinct CDR3 sequences, 26% being singletons. Sequenced input: PBMCs. These receptors all stem from a human donor in good health (CMV status not recorded). Some clones in this sample may be carry-over from other donors' samples.

This clonotype has more than one count but fewer than ten. The chain employs TRBV7-2 and TRBJ2-1; D is uncertain. CDR1 SGHTA and CDR2 FQGNSA come from the germline V gene. Deletions cut 2 bases from V and 4 bases from J, with 15 bases between. The CDR3 is 16 amino acids. CDR3 bases: TGTGCCAGCAGCTTACAGGAGTCTGCTATTTACAATGAGCAGTTCTTC. Translation gives CASSLQESAIYNEQFF.

The chain uses TRBV7-9 and TRBJ1-2; the D gene is possibly TRBD1 (6 bases). V was shortened by 5 bases and J by 4 bases, with 14 bases between the two germline ends. This CDR3 is built from 14 residues. The germline V gene has CDR1 SEHNR and CDR2 FQNEAQ (reference sequence). The CDR3 bases are TGTGCCAGCAGCGGCAAGGACAGCCTCTATGGCTACACCTTC. It yields the protein CASSGKDSLYGYTF.

The genes are TRBV6-2 or TRBV6-3 and TRBJ1-1; D might be TRBD1 (5 bases). The germline V and J ends were trimmed by 5 bases and 0 bases, with 19 bases remaining between them. CDR1 and CDR2 from the germline V gene are MNHEY and SVGEGT. This CDR3 comprises 17 residues. CDR3 nucleotide sequence: TGTGCCAGCAGTGCCCCGGGACTTCTCGGGATGAACACTGAAGCTTTCTTT. It translates to CASSAPGLLGMNTEAFF.

About this clonotype: It may be a read error: a sequence one base away is much more abundant. The chain combines TRBV7-9 with TRBJ2-3; TRBD1 might be the D (5 bases). Germline assignment: CDR1 SEHNR and CDR2 FQNEAQ (reference sequence). The CDR3 runs 16 residues. The V end lost 3 bases, the J end lost 9 bases, and 22 bases lay between the germline ends. This chain's CDR3 is CASSFAGRARAETQYF. The CDR3 DNA is TGTGCCAGCAGCTTCGCCGGACGGGCCAGGGCGGAAACGCAGTATTTT. Complete variable domain (other parts from reference TRBV7-9 and TRBJ2-3): DTGVSQNPRHKITKRGQNVTFRCDPISEHNRLYWYRQTLGQGPEFLTYFQNEAQLEKSRLLSDRFSAERPKGSFSTLEIQRTEQGDSAMYLCASSFAGRARAETQYFGPGTRLTVL.

The rearrangement uses TRBV10-3 and TRBJ1-3, with D hard to call. Germline V CDR1 and CDR2: ENHRY, SYGVKD. The CDR3 has 13 amino acids. Trimming pared 2 bases from V and 0 bases from J, leaving 2 bases between. CDR3 region: CAISEVSGNTIYF. The CDR3, as DNA: TGTGCCATCAGTGAGGTCTCTGGAAACACCATATATTTT.

The V call is TRBV11-3, the J call TRBJ1-4, with 7 bases aligning to TRBD1. V gave up 3 bases and J gave up 8 bases; unmatched junction bases: 9. Germline V lookup: CDR1 SGHNT, CDR2 YENEEA. The CDR3 covers 15 residues. The CDR3 protein is CASSLRLNRGEKLFF. The CDR3 bases are TGTGCCAGCAGCTTGAGACTAAACAGGGGAGAAAAACTGTTTTTT.

The sample holds a few counts of this clonotype. The chain couples TRBV5-4 to TRBJ2-5; 12 bases fit TRBD2. This CDR3 is built from 19 residues. Unmatched junction bases numbered 17, after V lost 1 base and J lost 7 bases. Germline values: CDR1 SGHNT, CDR2 YYREEE (reference sequence). The CDR3 spells CASSLPGRVTSGSRGTQYF. The CDR3 DNA sequence: TGTGCCAGCAGCTTGCCTGGACGTGTGACTAGCGGGAGTAGGGGGACCCAGTACTTC.

The chain uses TRBV7-8 and TRBJ2-4; 9 bases line up with TRBD1. Germline V lookup: CDR1 SGHVS, CDR2 FQNEAQ. This CDR3 spans 15 amino acids. The V segment lost 2 bases and the J segment 8 bases; nucleotides outside the gene matches: 7. This CDR3 is CASSLRTGDFHIQYF. The CDR3 DNA sequence: TGTGCCAGCAGCTTACGGACAGGGGATTTTCACATTCAGTACTTC.

This clonotype has a count of ten or more. The J gene is TRBJ1-6, the V gene TRBV11-2; 10 bases fit TRBD1. The ends lost 5 bases at V and 8 bases at J; junction bases unmatched: 9. CDR3 length equals 16 residues. From germline, CDR1 is SGHAT and CDR2 FQNNGV. The CDR3, as DNA: TGTGCCAGCAGCCAACGGGACAGGGGAGGATATTCACCCCTCCACTTT. It translates to CASSQRDRGGYSPLHF.

The sample holds a few counts of this clonotype. V gene TRBV29-1 combines with J gene TRBJ2-7, with 12 bases identical to TRBD1. The CDR3 consists of 15 residues. Germline CDR1 is SQVTM and CDR2 is ANQGSEA. The V segment lost 1 base and the J segment 7 bases; nucleotides outside the gene matches: 8. CDR3 protein: CSVEGPGQGAGEQYF. The CDR3, as DNA: TGCAGCGTTGAAGGCCCGGGACAGGGGGCAGGAGAGCAGTACTTC.

The chain employs TRBV6-2 or TRBV6-3 and TRBJ2-7; tentative D call: TRBD2 (6 bases). The CDR3 has 13 amino acids. The germline V gene encodes CDR1 MNHEY and CDR2 SVGEGT. V shed 10 bases and J shed 2 bases, with 15 bases lying between them. CDR3 sequence: CATRDGSPYEQYF. The DNA for the CDR3 is TGTGCCACACGGGACGGGAGCCCCTACGAGCAGTACTTC.

This clonotype has only a few counts. The chain has TRBV12-3 or TRBV12-4 and TRBJ2-2, with D perhaps given as TRBD1 or TRBD2 (5 bases each). Trimming pared 7 bases from V and 6 bases from J, leaving 21 bases between. The CDR3 contains 16 residues. The CDR3 here is CASTTPGGLGPGELFF. CDR3 nucleotides: TGTGCCAGCACAACCCCTGGGGGTCTAGGTCCCGGGGAGCTGTTTTTT.

The chain couples TRBV20-1 to TRBJ1-2, with D perhaps TRBD1 (6 bases). The V end lost 3 bases, the J end lost 2 bases, and 10 bases lay between the germline ends. The CDR3 has 13 residues. The germline CDR1 and CDR2 sequences are DFQATT and SNEGSKA (reference sequence). The CDR3 DNA is TGCAGTGCTAGTGAGGGGGGGAACTATGGCTACACCTTC. Its protein product is CSASEGGNYGYTF.

The rearrangement joins TRBV6-5 to TRBJ1-2; D gene uncertain. The CDR3 length is 13 residues. Germline V gene sequence: CDR1 MNHEY, CDR2 SVGAGI. Trimming stripped 2 bases from V and 8 bases from J, with 12 bases between. Here the CDR3 reads CASSYPEQVGYTF. For the CDR3, the DNA is TGTGCCAGCAGTTACCCCGAACAAGTCGGCTACACCTTC.

The chain carries TRBV20-1 and TRBJ1-1, with D possibly TRBD1 on 6 matching bases. Germline assignment: CDR1 DFQATT and CDR2 SNEGSKA (reference sequence). The CDR3 totals 13 residues. Trimming removed 4 bases from V and 3 bases from J, with 12 bases in between. This CDR3 reads CSATGGADTEAFF. The DNA of the CDR3 is TGCAGTGCTACGGGGGGCGCCGACACTGAAGCTTTCTTT.

The chain has TRBV28 and TRBJ2-7, with D possibly being TRBD2 (6 bases). Germline CDR1 and CDR2: MDHEN and SYDVKM. CDR3 length equals 12 residues. Trimming took off 11 bases at V and 1 base at J, with 12 bases between the two ends. CDR3 coding DNA: TGTGCCGCGGAGGGCCGGTCCTACGAGCAGTACTTC. Residues: CAAEGRSYEQYF.

This clonotype was counted ten times or more. The chain is built from TRBV7-8 and TRBJ1-1; the D gene is possibly TRBD1 (6 bases). V was shortened by 0 bases and J by 6 bases, with 11 bases between the two germline ends. Per germline, CDR1 SGHVS and CDR2 FQNEAQ. The CDR3 runs 14 residues. The DNA of the CDR3 is TGTGCCAGCAGCTTAGCAGGACAGCCTTCTGAAGCTTTCTTT. Amino acids: CASSLAGQPSEAFF.

V usage is TRBV28 and J usage is TRBJ2-1; tentatively, D is TRBD2 (5 bases). CDR1 is MDHEN, CDR2 SYDVKM, per germline. V lost 1 base to trimming and J lost 15 bases, with 10 bases between them. The length of the CDR3 is 11 residues. The CDR3 nucleotides read TGTGCCAGCAGTTTATTCGGGGTTCCGTTCTTC. It yields the protein CASSLFGVPFF.

The J gene is TRBJ2-7, the V gene TRBV28; D unclear. Trimming left V 7 bases short and J 2 bases short, with 12 bases between. CDR1 is MDHEN and CDR2 is SYDVKM in the germline V gene. The CDR3 is 13 amino acids. The CDR3 nucleotides are TGTGCCAGCACTGGAGACGGGCCCTACGAGCAGTACTTC. This translates into CASTGDGPYEQYF.

In its sample, this clonotype was seen a few times. The V gene is TRBV6-1, the J gene TRBJ2-1, with 9 bases fitting TRBD2. Trimming removed 5 bases from V and 2 bases from J; junction bases left unmatched: 7. This CDR3 has 16 amino acids. Germline V gene lookup returns CDR1 MNHNS and CDR2 SASEGT. CDR3 amino acids: CASSPIAGAAYNEQFF. In nucleotides, the CDR3 is TGTGCCAGCAGTCCTATAGCGGGAGCGGCCTACAATGAGCAGTTCTTC.

For the CDR3, the DNA is TGTGCCAGCAGCCTCAAGCCGAGCTCCTACAATGAGCAGTTCTTC. This translates into CASSLKPSSYNEQFF. This rearrangement joins TRBV14 to TRBJ2-1; D remains ambiguous. Germline CDR1 is SGHDN and CDR2 is FVKESK. Between the trimmed V and J ends, which lost 4 bases and 0 bases, there was a span of 10 bases. This CDR3 is 15 amino acids long.

The rearrangement uses TRBV19 and TRBJ1-2, with 11 bases fitting TRBD1. The CDR3 runs 14 residues. Germline trimming cut 9 bases from V and 4 bases from J; bases unmatched to any gene: 7. The V gene's germline CDR1 is LNHDA and CDR2 SQIVND (reference sequence). The CDR3 DNA reads TGTGCCAGCCTTGGACAGGGGGCCGGCTATGGCTACACCTTC. Amino acids: CASLGQGAGYGYTF.

This clonotype has more than one count but fewer than ten. The CDR3 nucleotides read TGTGCCAGCACCGGCGGTACAGGGAAGCACGAGCAGTACTTC. Translated: CASTGGTGKHEQYF. The chain has TRBV28 and TRBJ2-7; tentatively, D is TRBD1 (6 bases). Per germline, CDR1 MDHEN and CDR2 SYDVKM. This CDR3 has 14 residues. Deletions cut 7 bases from V and 5 bases from J, with 18 bases between. The full variable domain, completed using reference TRBV28 and TRBJ2-7, is DVKVTQSSRYLVKRTGEKVFLECVQDMDHENMFWYRQDPGLGLRLIYFSYDVKMKEKGDIPEGYSVSREKKERFSLILESASTNQTSMYLCASTGGTGKHEQYFGPGTRLTVT.

The chain employs TRBV19 and TRBJ1-1; a possible D gene is TRBD1 (6 bases). Germline V lookup: CDR1 LNHDA, CDR2 SQIVND (reference sequence). V lost 1 base, J lost 2 bases, and 11 bases lay in between. This CDR3 comprises 15 residues. The CDR3 loop reads CASSIVAGANTEAFF. CDR3 DNA sequence: TGTGCCAGTAGTATAGTCGCAGGGGCAAACACTGAAGCTTTCTTT.

The gene calls are TRBV6-2 or TRBV6-3 and TRBJ1-2; possible D gene TRBD1, 5 bases. This CDR3 region has 16 residues. V lost 8 bases, J lost 2 bases, and 21 bases lay in between. Germline values: CDR1 MNHEY, CDR2 SVGEGT. The CDR3 sequence: CASDDQAKGRNYGYTF. The CDR3 DNA follows: TGTGCCAGCGACGACCAAGCCAAGGGGAGGAACTATGGCTACACCTTC.

Ten or more counts support this clonotype. The V and J genes are TRBV7-8 and TRBJ1-2; perhaps TRBD1 as D (5 bases). Trimming cost V 5 bases and J 4 bases, with 17 bases left between them. This CDR3 is 15 amino acids long. The germline gives CDR1 SGHVS, CDR2 FQNEAQ. CDR3 amino acids: CASSPTDSKTYGYTF. The CDR3 nucleotides read TGTGCCAGCAGCCCGACAGACAGTAAAACCTATGGCTACACCTTC.